The source of this TCR beta chain is a study of shared clonotypes between healthy human individuals. This table comes from immunoSEQ multiplex PCR, and its TCRdb copy is limited to in-frame clones, with some not included. The table includes roughly 1,500,000 clones, 98% detected once. Study-level points and caveats: Non-shared clonotypes displayed generation probabilities falling below those of clonotypes present in all four donors. Shared clonotypes: about 5% naive CD4, 3% to 3.5% naive CD8, 2.3% memory CD4, 0.4% memory CD8. Despite large depth, rarefaction showed incomplete sorted-subset sequencing.

Germline CDR1 is MNHNS and CDR2 is SASEGT. There are 14 residues in the CDR3. Trimming cost V 5 bases and J 6 bases; bases outside gene matches: 6. Notes on this clone: The antigen remains unidentified.

In the CD4+ fraction, cells were divided into CD45RA+ naive and CD45RA-negative memory subsets. This TCR was sampled from a man in his thirties or forties in good health. The rearrangement uses TRBV6-1 and TRBJ1-2; 10 positions agree with TRBD1. The specimen sequenced was naive CD4+ T cells sorted from blood. The subset was: CD45RA+ positively selected. The CDR3 nucleotides are TGTGCCAGCAGTATTCACGGACAGGGGGATGGCTACACCTTC. Its translation: CASSIHGQGDGYTF.